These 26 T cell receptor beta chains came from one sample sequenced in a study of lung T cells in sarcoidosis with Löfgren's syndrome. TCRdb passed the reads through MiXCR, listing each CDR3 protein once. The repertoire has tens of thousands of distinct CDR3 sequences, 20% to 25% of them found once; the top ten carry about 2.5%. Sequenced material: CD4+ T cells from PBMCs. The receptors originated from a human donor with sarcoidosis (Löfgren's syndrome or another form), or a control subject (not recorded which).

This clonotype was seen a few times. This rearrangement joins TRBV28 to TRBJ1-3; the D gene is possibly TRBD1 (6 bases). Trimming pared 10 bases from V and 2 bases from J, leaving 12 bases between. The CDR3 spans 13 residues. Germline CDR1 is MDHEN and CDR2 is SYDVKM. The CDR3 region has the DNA TGTGCCACCGAGGGGGGGACTGGAAACACCATATATTTT. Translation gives CATEGGTGNTIYF. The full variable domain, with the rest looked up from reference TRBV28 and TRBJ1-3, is DVKVTQSSRYLVKRTGEKVFLECVQDMDHENMFWYRQDPGLGLRLIYFSYDVKMKEKGDIPEGYSVSREKKERFSLILESASTNQTSMYLCATEGGTGNTIYFGEGSWLTVV.

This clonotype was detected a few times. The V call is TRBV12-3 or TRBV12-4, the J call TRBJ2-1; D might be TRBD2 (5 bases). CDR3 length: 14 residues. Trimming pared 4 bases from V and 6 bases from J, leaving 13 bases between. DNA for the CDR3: TGTGCCAGCAGTTCAGCGGTTGGCGCCAATGAGCAGTTCTTC. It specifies CASSSAVGANEQFF.

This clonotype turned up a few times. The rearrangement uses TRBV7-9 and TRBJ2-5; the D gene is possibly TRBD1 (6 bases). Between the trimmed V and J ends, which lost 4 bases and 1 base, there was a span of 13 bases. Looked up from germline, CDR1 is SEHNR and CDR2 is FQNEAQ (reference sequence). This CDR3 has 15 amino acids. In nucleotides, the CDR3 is TGTGCCAGCAGCTCCTACCGGGACACCCAAGAGACCCAGTACTTC. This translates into CASSSYRDTQETQYF.

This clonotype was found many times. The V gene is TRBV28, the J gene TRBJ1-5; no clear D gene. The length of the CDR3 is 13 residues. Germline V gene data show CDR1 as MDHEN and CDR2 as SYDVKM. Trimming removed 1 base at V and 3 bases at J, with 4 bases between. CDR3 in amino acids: CASSLFANQPQHF. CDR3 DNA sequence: TGTGCCAGCAGTTTATTCGCCAATCAGCCCCAGCATTTT. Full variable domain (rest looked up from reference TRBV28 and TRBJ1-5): DVKVTQSSRYLVKRTGEKVFLECVQDMDHENMFWYRQDPGLGLRLIYFSYDVKMKEKGDIPEGYSVSREKKERFSLILESASTNQTSMYLCASSLFANQPQHFGDGTRLSIL.

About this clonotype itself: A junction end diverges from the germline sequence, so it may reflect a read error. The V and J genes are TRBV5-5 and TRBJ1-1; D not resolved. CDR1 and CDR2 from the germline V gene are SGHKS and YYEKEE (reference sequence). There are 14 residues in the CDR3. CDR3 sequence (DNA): TGTGCCAGCAGCTTGGGAGGCATGAACACTGAAGCTTCCTTT. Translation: CASSLGGMNTEASF.

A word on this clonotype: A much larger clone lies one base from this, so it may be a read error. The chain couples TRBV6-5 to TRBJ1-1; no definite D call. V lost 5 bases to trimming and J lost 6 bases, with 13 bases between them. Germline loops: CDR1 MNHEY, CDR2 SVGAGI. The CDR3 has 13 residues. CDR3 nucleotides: TGTGCCAGCAGTCGACGGACTTACGCTGAAGCTTTCTTT. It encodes CASSRRTYAEAFF.

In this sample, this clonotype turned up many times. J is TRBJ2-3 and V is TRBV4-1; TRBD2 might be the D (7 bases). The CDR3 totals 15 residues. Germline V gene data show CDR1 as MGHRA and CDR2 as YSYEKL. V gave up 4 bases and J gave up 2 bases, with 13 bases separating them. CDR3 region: CASSLEGGSTDTQYF. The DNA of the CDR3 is TGCGCCAGCAGCCTAGAGGGGGGGTCCACAGATACGCAGTATTTT.

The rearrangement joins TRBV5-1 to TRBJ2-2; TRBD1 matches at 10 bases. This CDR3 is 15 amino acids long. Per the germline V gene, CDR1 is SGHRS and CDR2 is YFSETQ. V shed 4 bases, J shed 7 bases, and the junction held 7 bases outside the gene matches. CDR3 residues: CASSLGQGDDGELFF. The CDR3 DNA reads TGCGCCAGCAGCCTAGGACAGGGGGATGACGGGGAGCTGTTTTTT.

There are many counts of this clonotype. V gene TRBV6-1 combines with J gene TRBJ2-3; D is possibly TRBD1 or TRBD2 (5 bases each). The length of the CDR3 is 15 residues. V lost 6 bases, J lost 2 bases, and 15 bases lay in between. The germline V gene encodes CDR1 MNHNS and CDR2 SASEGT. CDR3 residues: CASRKAGTLTDTQYF. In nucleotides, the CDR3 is TGTGCCAGCAGGAAAGCCGGGACCCTCACAGATACGCAGTATTTT.

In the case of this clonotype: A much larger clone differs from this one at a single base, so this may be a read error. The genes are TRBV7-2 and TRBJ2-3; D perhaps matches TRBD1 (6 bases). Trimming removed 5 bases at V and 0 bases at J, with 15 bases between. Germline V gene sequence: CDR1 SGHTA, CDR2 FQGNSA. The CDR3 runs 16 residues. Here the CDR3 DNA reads TGTGCCAGCAGCCCCTACAGGGCCCCTAGCACAGATACGCAGTATTTT. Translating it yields CASSPYRAPSTDTQYF.

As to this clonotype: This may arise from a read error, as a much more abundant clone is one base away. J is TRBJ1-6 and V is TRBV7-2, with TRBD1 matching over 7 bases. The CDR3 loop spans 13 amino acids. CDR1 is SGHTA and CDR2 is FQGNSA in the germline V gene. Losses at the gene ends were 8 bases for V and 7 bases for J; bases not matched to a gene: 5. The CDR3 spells CASGPGQNSPLHF. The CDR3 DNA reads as TGTGCCAGCGGTCCGGGACAGAATTCACCCCTCCACTTT.

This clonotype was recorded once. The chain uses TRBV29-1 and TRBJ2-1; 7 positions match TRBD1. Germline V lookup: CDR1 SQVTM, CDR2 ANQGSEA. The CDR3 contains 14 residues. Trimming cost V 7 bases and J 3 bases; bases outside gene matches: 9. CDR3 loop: CSAASQGDYNEQFF. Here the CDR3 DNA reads TGCAGCGCGGCAAGCCAGGGGGACTACAATGAGCAGTTCTTC.

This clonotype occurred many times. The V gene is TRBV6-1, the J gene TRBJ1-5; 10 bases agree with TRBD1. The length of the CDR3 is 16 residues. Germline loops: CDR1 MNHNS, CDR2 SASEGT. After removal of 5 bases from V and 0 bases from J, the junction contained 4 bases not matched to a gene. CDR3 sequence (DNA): TGTGCCAGCAGTCGACAGGGGGCCAATAGCAATCAGCCCCAGCATTTT. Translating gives CASSRQGANSNQPQHF.

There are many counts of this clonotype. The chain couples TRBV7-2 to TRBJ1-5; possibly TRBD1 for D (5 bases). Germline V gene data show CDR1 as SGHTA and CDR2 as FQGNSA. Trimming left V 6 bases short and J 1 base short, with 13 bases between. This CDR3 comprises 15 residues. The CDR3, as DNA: TGTGCCAGCAGTCCCCGGGACGGGAGCAATCAGCCCCAGCATTTT. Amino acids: CASSPRDGSNQPQHF.

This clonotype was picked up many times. CDR3 sequence (DNA): TGTGCCAGCAGCTCGGGAGCGGGATGGACCCAGTACTTC. Its protein product is CASSSGAGWTQYF. The V call is TRBV7-2, the J call TRBJ2-5; 7 nucleotides agree with TRBD2. The germline V gene encodes CDR1 SGHTA and CDR2 FQGNSA. With V trimmed by 4 bases and J by 7 bases, 6 bases remained unmatched. CDR3 length: 13 amino acids.

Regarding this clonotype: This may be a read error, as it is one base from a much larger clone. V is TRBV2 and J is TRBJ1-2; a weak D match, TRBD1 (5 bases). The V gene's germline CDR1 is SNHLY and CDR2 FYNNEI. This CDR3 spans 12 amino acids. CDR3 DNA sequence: TGTGCCAGCAGTGGGCGGGACTATGGCTACGCCTTC. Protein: CASSGRDYGYAF.

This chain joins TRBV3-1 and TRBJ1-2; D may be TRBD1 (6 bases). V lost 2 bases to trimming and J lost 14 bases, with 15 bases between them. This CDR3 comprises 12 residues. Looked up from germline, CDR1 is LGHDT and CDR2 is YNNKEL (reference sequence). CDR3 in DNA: TGTGCCAGCAGCCAAAGGGACACCCCTTCGACCTTC. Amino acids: CASSQRDTPSTF.

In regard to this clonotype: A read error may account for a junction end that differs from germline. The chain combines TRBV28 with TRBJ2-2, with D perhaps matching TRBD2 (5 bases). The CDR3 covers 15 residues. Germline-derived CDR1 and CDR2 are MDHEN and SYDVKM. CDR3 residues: CASRLSGSNTGELFF. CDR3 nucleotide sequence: TGTGCCAGCAGATTATCGGGATCGAACACCGGTGAGCTGTTTTTT.

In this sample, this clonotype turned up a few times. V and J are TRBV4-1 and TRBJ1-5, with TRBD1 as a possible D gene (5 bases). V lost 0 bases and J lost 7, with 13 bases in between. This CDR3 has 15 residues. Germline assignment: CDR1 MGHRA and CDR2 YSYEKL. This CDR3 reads CASSQDNGGEQPQHF. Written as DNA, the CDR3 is TGCGCCAGCAGCCAAGATAACGGGGGGGAGCAGCCCCAGCATTTT.

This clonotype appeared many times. The CDR3 here is CASSPGLEPQYF. The CDR3 DNA reads TGTGCCAGCAGCCCCGGACTAGAGCCGCAGTATTTT. The chain uses TRBV7-3 and TRBJ2-3, with TRBD2 matching 7 bases. The CDR3 is 12 residues long. J gave up 10 bases and V 5 bases, and 6 bases lay outside the gene matches. Germline assignment: CDR1 SGHTA and CDR2 FQGTGA.

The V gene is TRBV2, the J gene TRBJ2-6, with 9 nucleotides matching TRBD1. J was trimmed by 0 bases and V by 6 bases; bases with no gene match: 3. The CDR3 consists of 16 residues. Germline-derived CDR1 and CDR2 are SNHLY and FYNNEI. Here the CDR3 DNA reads TGTGCCAGCAGCGGGACAGGGCGCTCTGGGGCCAACGTCCTGACTTTC. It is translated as CASSGTGRSGANVLTF.

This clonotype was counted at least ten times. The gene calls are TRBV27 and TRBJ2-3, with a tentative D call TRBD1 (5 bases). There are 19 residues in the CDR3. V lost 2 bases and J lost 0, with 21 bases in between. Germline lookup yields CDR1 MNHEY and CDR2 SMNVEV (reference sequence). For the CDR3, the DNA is TGTGCCAGCAGTTTACCCTCCGGGCCCAGGGCCCACAGCACAGATACGCAGTATTTT. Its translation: CASSLPSGPRAHSTDTQYF.

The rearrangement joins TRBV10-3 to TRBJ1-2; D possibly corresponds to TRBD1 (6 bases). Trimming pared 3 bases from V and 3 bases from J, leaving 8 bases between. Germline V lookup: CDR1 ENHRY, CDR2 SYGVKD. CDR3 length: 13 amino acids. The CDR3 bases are TGTGCCATCAGTGACCGGACAGACTATGGCTACACCTTC. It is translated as CAISDRTDYGYTF.

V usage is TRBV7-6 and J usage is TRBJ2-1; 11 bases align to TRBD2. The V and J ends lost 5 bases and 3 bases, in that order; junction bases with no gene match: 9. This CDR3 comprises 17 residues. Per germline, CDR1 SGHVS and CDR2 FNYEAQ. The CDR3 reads CASSPRLAGSHYNEQFF. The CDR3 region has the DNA TGTGCCAGCAGCCCGAGACTAGCGGGGAGTCACTACAATGAGCAGTTCTTC.

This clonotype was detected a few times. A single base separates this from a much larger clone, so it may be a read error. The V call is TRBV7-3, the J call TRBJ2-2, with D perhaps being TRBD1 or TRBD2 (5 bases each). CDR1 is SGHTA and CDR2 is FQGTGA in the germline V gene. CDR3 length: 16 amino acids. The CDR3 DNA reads TGTGCCAGCAGCTTAGGGGGACGGGCGAACGCCGGGGAGCTGTTTTTT. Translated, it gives CASSLGGRANAGELFF.

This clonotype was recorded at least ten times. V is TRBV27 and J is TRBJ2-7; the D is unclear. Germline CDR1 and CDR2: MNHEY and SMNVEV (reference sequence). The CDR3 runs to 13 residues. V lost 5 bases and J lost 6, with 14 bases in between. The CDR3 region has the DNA TGTGCCAGCAGTGCAACTTACTTTTCCGAGCAGTACTTC. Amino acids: CASSATYFSEQYF.